The source of this TCR beta chain is a study of OX40 agonist ivuxolimab in advanced cancers. Points from the study as a whole: Fewer expanded clones were found on average in CD4+ than in CD8+ T cells. What antigens the expanded peripheral T cells recognized was never established.

Turning to this clone: What it binds is unknown.

This CDR3 comprises 17 residues. The V gene lost 5 bases and the J gene lost 8 bases, with 25 bases spanning the gap. CDR1 SGHAT and CDR2 FQNNGV come from the germline V gene. The table came from immunoSEQ multiplex PCR; TCRdb's copy has only in-frame clones and leaves some out. The table records more than 40,000 clones, approximately 88% of them present only once. The TCR comes from an adult with an advanced solid tumor such as melanoma, head and neck, liver or kidney cancer. Material: CD4+ or CD8+ T cells sorted from blood, obtained in a trial of the OX40 agonist ivuxolimab. The chain uses TRBV11-2 and TRBJ2-1; possibly TRBD2 for D (5 bases). The CDR3 protein is CASSPPFGAEESDEQFF. CDR3 nucleotide sequence: TGTGCCAGCAGCCCGCCGTTTGGTGCGGAGGAGAGCGATGAGCAGTTCTTC. The complete variable domain, with remaining parts taken from reference TRBV11-2 and TRBJ2-1, reads EAGVAQSPRYKIIEKRQSVAFWCNPISGHATLYWYQQILGQGPKLLIQFQNNGVVDDSQLPKDRFSAERLKGVDSTLKIQPAKLEDSAVYLCASSPPFGAEESDEQFFGPGTRLTVL.